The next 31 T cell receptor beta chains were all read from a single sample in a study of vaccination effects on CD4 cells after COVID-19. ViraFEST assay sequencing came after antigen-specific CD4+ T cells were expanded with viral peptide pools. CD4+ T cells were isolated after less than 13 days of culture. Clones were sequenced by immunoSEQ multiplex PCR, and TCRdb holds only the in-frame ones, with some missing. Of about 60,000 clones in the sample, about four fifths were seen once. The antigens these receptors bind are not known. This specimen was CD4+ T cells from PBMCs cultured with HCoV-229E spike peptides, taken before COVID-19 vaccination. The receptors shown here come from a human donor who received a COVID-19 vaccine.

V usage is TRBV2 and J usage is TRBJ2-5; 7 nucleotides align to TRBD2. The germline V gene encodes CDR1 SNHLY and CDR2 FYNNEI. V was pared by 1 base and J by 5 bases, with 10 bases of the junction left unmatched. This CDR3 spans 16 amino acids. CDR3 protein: CASSEGISGVGETQYF. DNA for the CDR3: TGTGCCAGCAGTGAAGGGATCAGCGGGGTGGGGGAGACCCAGTACTTC.

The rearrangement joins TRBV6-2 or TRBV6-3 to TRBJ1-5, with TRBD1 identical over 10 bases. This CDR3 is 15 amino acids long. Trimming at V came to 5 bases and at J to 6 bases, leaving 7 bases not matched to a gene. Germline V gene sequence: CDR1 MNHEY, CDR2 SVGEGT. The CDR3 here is CASSKGTGEAQPQHF. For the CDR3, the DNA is TGTGCCAGCAGTAAGGGGACAGGGGAGGCTCAGCCCCAGCATTTT.

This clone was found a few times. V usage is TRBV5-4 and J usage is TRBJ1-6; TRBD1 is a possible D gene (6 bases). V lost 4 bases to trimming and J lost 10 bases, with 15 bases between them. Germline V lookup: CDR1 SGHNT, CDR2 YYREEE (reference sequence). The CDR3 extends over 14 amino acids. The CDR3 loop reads CASSPTRGGSPLHF. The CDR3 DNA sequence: TGTGCCAGCAGCCCAACCAGGGGTGGGTCACCCCTCCACTTT.

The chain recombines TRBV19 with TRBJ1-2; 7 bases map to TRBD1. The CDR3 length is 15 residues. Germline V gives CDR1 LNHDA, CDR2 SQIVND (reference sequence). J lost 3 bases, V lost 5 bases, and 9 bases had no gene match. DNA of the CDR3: TGTGCCAGTAGTTCCCAATGGCAGGGGGACTATGGCTACACCTTC. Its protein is CASSSQWQGDYGYTF.

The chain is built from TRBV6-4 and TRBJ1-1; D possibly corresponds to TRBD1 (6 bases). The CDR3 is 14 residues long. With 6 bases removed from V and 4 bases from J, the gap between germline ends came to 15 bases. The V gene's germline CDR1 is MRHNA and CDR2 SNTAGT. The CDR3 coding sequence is TGTGCCAGCAGACCTTCAGGGGCAAGCACTGAAGCTTTCTTT. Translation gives CASRPSGASTEAFF.

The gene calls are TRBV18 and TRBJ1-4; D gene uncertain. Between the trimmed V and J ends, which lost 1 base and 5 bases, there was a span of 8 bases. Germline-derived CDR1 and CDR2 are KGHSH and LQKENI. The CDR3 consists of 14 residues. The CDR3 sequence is CASSPQEPNEKLFF. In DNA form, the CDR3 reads TGTGCCAGCTCACCACAGGAACCCAATGAAAAACTGTTTTTT.

The CDR3 nucleotides read TGTGCCAGCTCACTTGAGGGAGATACGCAGTATTTT. Amino acid sequence: CASSLEGDTQYF. The J gene is TRBJ2-3, the V gene TRBV18; a possible D gene is TRBD2 (5 bases). CDR3 length equals 12 residues. Per germline, CDR1 KGHSH and CDR2 LQKENI. V lost 4 bases to trimming and J lost 5 bases, with 7 bases between them.

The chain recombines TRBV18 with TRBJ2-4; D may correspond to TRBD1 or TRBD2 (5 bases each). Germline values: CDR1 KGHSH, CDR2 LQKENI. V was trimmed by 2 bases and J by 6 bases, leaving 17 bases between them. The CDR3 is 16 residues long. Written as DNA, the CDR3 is TGTGCCAGCTCACCATTCCCCGGGGCAGGGATAAACATTCAGTACTTC. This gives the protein CASSPFPGAGINIQYF.

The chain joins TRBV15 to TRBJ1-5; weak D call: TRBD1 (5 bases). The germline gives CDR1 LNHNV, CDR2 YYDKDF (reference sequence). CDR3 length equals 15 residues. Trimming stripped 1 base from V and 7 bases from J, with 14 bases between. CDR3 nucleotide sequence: TGTGCCACCAGCAGAGTAGGGGTGGGAGGACAGCCCCAGCATTTT. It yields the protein CATSRVGVGGQPQHF.

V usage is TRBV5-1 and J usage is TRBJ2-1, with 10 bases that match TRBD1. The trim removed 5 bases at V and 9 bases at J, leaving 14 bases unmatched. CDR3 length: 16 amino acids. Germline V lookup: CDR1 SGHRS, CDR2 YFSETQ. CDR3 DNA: TGCGCCAGCAGGTCTGCGCAGACAGGGGGCTTTGGTGAGCAGTTCTTC. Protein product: CASRSAQTGGFGEQFF.

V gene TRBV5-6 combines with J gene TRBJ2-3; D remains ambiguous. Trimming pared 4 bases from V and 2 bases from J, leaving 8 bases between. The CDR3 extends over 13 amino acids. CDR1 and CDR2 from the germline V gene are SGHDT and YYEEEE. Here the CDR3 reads CASSRVYTDTQYF. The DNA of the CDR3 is TGTGCCAGCAGCCGAGTATACACAGATACGCAGTATTTT.

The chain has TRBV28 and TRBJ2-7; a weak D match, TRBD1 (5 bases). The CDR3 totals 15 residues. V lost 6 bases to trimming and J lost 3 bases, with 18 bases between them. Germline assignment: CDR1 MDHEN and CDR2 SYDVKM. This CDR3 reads CASSLSGALSYEQYV. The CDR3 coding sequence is TGTGCCAGCAGCCTCAGTGGGGCGCTCAGCTACGAGCAGTACGTC.

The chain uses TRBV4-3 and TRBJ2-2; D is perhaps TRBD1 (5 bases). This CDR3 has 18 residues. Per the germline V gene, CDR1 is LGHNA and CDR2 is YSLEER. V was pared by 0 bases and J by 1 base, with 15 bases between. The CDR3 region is CASSQDLPTVENTGELFF. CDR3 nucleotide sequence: TGCGCCAGCAGCCAAGATCTACCGACAGTTGAGAACACCGGGGAGCTGTTTTTT.

The CDR3, as DNA: TGTGCCAGCAGTTCGACAGCTTATGGCTACACCTTC. Translation gives CASSSTAYGYTF. The J gene is TRBJ1-2, the V gene TRBV27; TRBD1 is a possible D gene (5 bases). CDR3 length equals 12 residues. CDR1 is MNHEY and CDR2 is SMNVEV in the germline V gene (reference sequence). Trimming took off 4 bases at V and 5 bases at J, with 8 bases between the two ends.

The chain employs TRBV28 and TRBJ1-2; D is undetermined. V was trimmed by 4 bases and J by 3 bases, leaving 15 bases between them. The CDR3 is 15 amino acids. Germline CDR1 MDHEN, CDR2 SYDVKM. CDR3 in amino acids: CASSSHPGVYYGYTF. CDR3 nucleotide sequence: TGTGCCAGCAGTTCGCATCCCGGGGTCTACTATGGCTACACCTTC.

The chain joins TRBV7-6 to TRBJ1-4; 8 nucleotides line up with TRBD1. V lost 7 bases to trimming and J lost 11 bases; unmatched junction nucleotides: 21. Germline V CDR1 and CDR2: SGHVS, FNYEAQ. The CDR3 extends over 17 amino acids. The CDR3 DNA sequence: TGTGCCAGCACCCCAAACCCCGGACAGGGCCCTATGAGGAAACTGTTTTTT. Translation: CASTPNPGQGPMRKLFF.

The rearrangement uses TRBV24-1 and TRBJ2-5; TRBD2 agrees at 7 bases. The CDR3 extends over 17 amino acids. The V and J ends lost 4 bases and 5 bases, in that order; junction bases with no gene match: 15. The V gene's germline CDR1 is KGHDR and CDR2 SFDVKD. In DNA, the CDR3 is TGTGCCACCAGTGAAGGGATAGCGGGTATAATCGCGGAGACCCAGTACTTC. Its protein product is CATSEGIAGIIAETQYF.

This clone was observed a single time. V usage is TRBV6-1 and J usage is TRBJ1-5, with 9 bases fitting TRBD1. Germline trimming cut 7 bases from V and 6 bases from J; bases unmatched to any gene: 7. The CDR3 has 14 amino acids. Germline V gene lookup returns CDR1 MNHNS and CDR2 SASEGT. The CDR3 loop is CASTQTGGGQPQHF. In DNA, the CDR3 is TGTGCCAGCACCCAGACAGGGGGAGGTCAGCCCCAGCATTTT.

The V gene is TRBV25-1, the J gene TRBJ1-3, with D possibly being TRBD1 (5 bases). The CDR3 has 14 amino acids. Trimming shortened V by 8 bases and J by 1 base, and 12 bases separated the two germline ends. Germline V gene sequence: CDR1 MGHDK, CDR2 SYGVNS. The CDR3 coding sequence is TGTGCCAGCTCCGGGGGTTTTTCTGGAAACACCATATATTTT. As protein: CASSGGFSGNTIYF.

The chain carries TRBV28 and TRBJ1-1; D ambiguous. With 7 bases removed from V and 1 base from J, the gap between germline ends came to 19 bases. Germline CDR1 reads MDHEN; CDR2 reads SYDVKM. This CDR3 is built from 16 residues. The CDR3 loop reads CASISHGLTGNTEAFF. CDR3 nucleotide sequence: TGTGCCAGCATCTCCCATGGGCTAACTGGGAACACTGAAGCTTTCTTT.

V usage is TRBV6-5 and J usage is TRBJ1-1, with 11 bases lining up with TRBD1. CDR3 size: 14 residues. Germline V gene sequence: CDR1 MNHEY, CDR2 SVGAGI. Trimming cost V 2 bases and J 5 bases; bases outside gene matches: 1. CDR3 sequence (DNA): TGTGCCAGCAGTTACGGGACAGGGGGAACTGAAGCTTTCTTT. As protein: CASSYGTGGTEAFF.

The CDR3 spells CASSNGANTIYF. The CDR3 DNA follows: TGTGCCAGCAGTAACGGGGCAAACACCATATATTTT. The rearrangement links TRBV6-5 to TRBJ1-3, with D maybe TRBD1 (5 bases). The CDR3 has 12 amino acids. The germline CDR1 and CDR2 sequences are MNHEY and SVGAGI. V was trimmed by 5 bases and J by 6 bases, leaving 8 bases between them.

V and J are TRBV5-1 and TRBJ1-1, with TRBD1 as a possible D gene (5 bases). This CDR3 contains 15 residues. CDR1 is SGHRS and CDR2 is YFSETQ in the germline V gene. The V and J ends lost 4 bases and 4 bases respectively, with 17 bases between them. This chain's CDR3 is CASSPWDGGSTEAFF. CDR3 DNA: TGCGCCAGCAGCCCTTGGGACGGAGGGTCCACTGAAGCTTTCTTT.

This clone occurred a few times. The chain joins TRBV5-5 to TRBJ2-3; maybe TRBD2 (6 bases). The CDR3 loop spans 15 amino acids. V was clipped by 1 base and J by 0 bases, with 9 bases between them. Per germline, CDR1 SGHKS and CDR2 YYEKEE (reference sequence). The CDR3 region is CASSLWGDSTDTQYF. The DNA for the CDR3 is TGTGCCAGCAGCTTGTGGGGGGACAGCACAGATACGCAGTATTTT.

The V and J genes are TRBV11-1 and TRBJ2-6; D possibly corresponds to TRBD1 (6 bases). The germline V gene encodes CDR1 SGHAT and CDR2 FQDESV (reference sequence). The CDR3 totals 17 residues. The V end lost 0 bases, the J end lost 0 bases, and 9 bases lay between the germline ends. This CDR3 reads CASSLAGQSSGANVLTF. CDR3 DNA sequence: TGTGCCAGCAGCTTAGCTGGACAGAGCTCTGGGGCCAACGTCCTGACTTTC.

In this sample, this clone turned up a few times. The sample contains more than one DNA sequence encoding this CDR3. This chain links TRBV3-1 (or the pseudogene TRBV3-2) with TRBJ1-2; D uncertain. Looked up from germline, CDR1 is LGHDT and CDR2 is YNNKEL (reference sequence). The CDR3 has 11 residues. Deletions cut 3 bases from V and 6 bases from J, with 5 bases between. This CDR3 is CASSQGDGYTF. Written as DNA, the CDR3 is TGTGCCAGCAGCCAGGGCGATGGCTACACCTTC.

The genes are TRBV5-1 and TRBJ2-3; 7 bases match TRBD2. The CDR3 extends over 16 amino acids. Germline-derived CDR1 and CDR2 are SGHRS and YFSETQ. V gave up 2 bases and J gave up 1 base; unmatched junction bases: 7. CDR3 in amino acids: CASSFLGGRGTDTQYF. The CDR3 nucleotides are TGCGCCAGCAGCTTTCTGGGAGGGCGAGGCACAGATACGCAGTATTTT.

For the CDR3, the DNA is TGTGCCAGCTCACCATTTAGGACAGCGAACTATGGCTACACCTTC. Translating gives CASSPFRTANYGYTF. This chain joins TRBV18 and TRBJ1-2; possibly TRBD1 for D (6 bases). The CDR3 covers 15 residues. Germline assignment: CDR1 KGHSH and CDR2 LQKENI. Trimming removed 2 bases from V and 2 bases from J, with 12 bases in between.

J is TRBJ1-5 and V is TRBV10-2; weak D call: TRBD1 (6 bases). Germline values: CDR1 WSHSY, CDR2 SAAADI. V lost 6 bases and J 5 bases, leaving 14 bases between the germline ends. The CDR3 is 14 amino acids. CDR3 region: CASRAQGIDQPQHF. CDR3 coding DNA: TGCGCCAGCAGGGCACAGGGTATAGATCAGCCCCAGCATTTT.

The CDR3 sequence is CASSHRGGGKNIQYF. The CDR3 nucleotides are TGTGCCAGCAGCCACAGAGGGGGCGGCAAAAACATTCAGTACTTC. The chain combines TRBV7-9 with TRBJ2-4; TRBD1 agrees at 7 bases. The CDR3 has 15 residues. Trimming cost V 5 bases and J 3 bases; bases outside gene matches: 7. CDR1 SEHNR and CDR2 FQNEAQ come from the germline V gene (reference sequence).

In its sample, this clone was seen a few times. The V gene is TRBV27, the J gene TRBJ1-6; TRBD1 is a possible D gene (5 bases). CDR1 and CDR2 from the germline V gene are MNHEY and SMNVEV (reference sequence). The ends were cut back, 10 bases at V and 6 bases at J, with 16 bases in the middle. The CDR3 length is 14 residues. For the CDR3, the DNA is TGTGCCACTCATCGGATCGGGGGTAATTCACCCCTCCACTTT. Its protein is CATHRIGGNSPLHF.